This TCR beta chain originates from a study of T cell repertoires in cytomegalovirus infection. Study details: It was the public TCR beta signatures that indicated both CMV infection and matching HLA type.

TCRdb analysed the reads with MiXCR anew, one entry per CDR3 protein. Altogether about 300,000 distinct CDR3 sequences are present, around 9.6% being singletons, with the ten largest covering approximately 2.3%. The V end lost 5 bases, the J end lost 0 bases, and 14 bases lay between the germline ends. CDR1 DFQATT and CDR2 SNEGSKA come from the germline V gene (reference sequence). The CDR3 runs to 15 residues. Worth noting for this clonotype: Its antigen is undetermined.

Study conclusions and caveats: The study found HLA-C-restricted CMV-specific TCR beta clonotypes dominating the ex vivo response.

This sequence joins TRBV20-1 and TRBJ1-3; D is uncertain. The TCR sequence derives from a human donor in good health (CMV status not recorded). Some clones in this sample may be carry-over from other donors' samples. The sequencing sample was made of PBMCs. The CDR3 bases are TGCAGTGCTCGGACCCATCGGGGCTCTGGAAACACCATATATTTT. Residues: CSARTHRGSGNTIYF.